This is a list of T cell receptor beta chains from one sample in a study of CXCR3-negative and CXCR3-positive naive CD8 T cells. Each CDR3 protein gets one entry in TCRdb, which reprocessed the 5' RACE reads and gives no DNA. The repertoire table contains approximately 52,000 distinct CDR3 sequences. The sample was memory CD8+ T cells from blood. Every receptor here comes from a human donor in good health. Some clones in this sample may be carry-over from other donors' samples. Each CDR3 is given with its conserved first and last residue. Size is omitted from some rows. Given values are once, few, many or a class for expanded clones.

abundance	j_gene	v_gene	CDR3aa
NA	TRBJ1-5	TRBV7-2	CASSHSRSLVGPYQPQHF
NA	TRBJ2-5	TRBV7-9	CASSHRGEETQYF
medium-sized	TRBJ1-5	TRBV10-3	CAISQSGSNQPQHF
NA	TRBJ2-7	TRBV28	CAAGSWDEQYF
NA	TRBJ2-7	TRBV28	CASSMDRLLSYEQYF
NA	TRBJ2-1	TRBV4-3	CASSQDRMASSYNEQFF
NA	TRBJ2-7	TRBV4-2	CASSHGMGEQYF
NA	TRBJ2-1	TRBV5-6	CASGSSYNEQFF
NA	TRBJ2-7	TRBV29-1	CSVEGTASSYEQYF
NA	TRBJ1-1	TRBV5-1	CASSFESQNTEAFF
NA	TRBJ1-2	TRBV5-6	CASSLDRAGGVYGYTF
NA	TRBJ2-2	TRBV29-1	CSVEGQNTGELFF
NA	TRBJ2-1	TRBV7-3	CASSNGQGTNEQFF
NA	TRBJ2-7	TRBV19	CASSISTDSYAYEQYF
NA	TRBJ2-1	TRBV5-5	CASSFYDVGGGQFF
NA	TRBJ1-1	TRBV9	CASSVGQSDEAFF
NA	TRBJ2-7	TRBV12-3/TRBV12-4	CASSSLVGGFQEQYF
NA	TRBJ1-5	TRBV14	CASSQGLRNQPQHF
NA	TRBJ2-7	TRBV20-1	CSARDPSGGDFYEQYF
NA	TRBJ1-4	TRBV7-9	CASSSRDGEEKLFF
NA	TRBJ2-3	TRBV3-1	CASSQDGLGFTDTQYF
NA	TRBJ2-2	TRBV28	CASSSFRGGELFF
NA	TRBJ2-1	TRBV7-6	CASSLERGDEQFF
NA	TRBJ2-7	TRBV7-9	CASSVTTSGGRPYEQYF
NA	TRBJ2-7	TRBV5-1	CASSGEPGQGGEQYF
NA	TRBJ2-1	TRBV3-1	CASSQSSYNEQFF
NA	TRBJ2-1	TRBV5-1	CASSLQERGAIYNEQFF
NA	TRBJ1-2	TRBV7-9	CASSSVDGVLGYGYTF
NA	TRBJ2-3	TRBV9	CASSVEGGSTDTQYF
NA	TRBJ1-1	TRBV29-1	CSALMGGTEAFF
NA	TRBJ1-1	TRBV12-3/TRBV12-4	CASSLSTVNTEAFF
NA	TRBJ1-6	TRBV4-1	CASSQDYRQGGPLHF
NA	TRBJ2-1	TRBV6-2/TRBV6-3	CASSHPGNNEQFF
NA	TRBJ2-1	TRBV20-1	CSAYPLVLSGPRGNEQFF
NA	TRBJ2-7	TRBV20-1	CSNRDGTYEQYF
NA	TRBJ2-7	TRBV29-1	CSVELAGTTYEQYF
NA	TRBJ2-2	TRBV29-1	CSVAVDTGELFF
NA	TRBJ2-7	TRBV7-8	CASSLGQGAEQYF
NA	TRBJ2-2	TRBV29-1	CSVHRANTGELFF
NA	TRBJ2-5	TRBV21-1	CASTDFRQEIQETQYF
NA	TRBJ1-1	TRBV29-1	CSVEQGDQGAFF
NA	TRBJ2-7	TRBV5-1	CASSLQGREQYF
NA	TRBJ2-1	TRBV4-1	CASSPAQNEQFF
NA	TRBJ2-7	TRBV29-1	CSVEGLLHSTGSDYEQYF